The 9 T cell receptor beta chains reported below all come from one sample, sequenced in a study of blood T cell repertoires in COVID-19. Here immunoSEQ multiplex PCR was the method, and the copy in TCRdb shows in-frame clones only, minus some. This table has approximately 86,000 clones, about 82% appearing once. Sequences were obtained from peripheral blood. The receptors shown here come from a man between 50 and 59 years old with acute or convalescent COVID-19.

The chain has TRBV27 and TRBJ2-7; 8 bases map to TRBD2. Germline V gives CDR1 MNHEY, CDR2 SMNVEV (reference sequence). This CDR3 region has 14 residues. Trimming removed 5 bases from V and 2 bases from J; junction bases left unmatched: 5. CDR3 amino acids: CASSPRGGPYEQYF. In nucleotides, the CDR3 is TGTGCCAGCAGTCCCCGGGGGGGGCCCTACGAGCAGTACTTC.

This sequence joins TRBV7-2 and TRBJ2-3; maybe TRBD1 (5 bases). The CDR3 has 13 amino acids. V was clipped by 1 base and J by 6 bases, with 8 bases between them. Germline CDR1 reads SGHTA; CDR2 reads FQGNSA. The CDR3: CASSLGGQDTQYF. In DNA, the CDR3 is TGTGCCAGCAGCTTAGGGGGCCAGGATACGCAGTATTTT.

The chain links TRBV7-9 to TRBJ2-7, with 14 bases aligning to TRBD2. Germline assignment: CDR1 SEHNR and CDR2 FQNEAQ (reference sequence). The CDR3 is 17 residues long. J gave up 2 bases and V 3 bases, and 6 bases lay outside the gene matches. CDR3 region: CASSLGLAGEYPYEQYF. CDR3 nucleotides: TGTGCCAGCAGCTTGGGACTAGCGGGAGAATATCCCTACGAGCAGTACTTC.

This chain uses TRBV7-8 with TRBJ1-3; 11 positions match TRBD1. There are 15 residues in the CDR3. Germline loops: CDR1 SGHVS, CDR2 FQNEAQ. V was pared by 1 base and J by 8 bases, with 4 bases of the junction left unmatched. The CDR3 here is CASSLVGDRGDTIYF. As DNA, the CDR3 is TGTGCCAGCAGCTTAGTAGGGGACAGGGGGGACACCATATATTTT.

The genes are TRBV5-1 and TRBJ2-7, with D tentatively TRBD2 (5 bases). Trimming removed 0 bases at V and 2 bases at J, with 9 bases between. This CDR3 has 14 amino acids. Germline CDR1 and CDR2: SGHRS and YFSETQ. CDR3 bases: TGCGCCAGCAGCTTGGACACAGCGGCCTACGAGCAGTACTTC. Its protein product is CASSLDTAAYEQYF.

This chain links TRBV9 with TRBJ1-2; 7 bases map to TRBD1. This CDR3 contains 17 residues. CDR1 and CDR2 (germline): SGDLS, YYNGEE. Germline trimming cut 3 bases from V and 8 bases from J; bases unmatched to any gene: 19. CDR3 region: CASSATPRDSTLRGYTF. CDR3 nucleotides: TGTGCCAGCAGCGCAACCCCCCGGGACAGTACTCTTCGGGGCTACACCTTC.

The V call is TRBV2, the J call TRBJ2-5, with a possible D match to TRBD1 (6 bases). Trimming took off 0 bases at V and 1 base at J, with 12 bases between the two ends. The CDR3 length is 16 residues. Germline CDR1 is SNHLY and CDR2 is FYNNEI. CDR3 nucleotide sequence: TGTGCCAGCAGTGAAGCGCCAATAGGGGGCCAAGAGACCCAGTACTTC. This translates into CASSEAPIGGQETQYF.

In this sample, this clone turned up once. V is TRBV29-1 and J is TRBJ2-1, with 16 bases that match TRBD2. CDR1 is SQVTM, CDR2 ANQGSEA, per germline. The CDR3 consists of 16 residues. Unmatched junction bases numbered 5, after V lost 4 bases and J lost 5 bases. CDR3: CSVVGLAGGFDNEQFF. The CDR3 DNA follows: TGCAGCGTTGTGGGACTAGCGGGGGGGTTCGACAATGAGCAGTTCTTC.

The CDR3 region has the DNA TGTGCCAGCAGCGCAATGGGTAGTGGGGCGAACACTGAAGCTTTCTTT. Its translation: CASSAMGSGANTEAFF. The chain employs TRBV7-2 and TRBJ1-1, with a possible D match to TRBD1 (5 bases). This CDR3 is built from 16 residues. CDR1 SGHTA and CDR2 FQGNSA come from the germline V gene. Trimming shortened V by 5 bases and J by 1 base, and 17 bases separated the two germline ends.